This T cell receptor beta chain emerged from a study of cytomegalovirus exposure and HLA in healthy donors. Study results and limitations: HLA alleles showed associations with around 15,000 TCR beta sequences in a later analysis, at a 0.05 false discovery rate.

CDR1 SQVTM and CDR2 ANQGSEA come from the germline V gene. The CDR3 runs 13 residues. The ends were cut back, 5 bases at V and 0 bases at J, with 9 bases in the middle. With 60 Vbeta and 13 Jbeta primers, the PCR was carried out. This table comes from immunoSEQ multiplex PCR, and its TCRdb copy is limited to in-frame clones, with some not included. The table includes roughly 130,000 clones, less than 85% detected once. With regard to this clone: Its antigen is as yet unknown.

The rearrangement joins TRBV29-1 to TRBJ2-3; D is ambiguous. Source material: PBMCs. This TCR was sampled from a woman in her thirties or forties in good health and CMV-seropositive. The CDR3 is CSVRGASTDTQYF. CDR3 DNA: TGCAGCGTTCGCGGAGCTAGCACAGATACGCAGTATTTT.